The sample holds a few counts of the clone carrying this TCR beta chain. The source of the sample is a study of blood T cell repertoires in COVID-19. TCRdb keeps only in-frame clones here, not all; method: immunoSEQ multiplex PCR. The sample consists of some 98,000 clones, 70% to 85% of them appearing once. Material for sequencing was peripheral blood. This TCR derives from a man aged 70 or older with active or convalescent COVID-19.

The CDR3 reads CASSPGQNNQPQHF. The CDR3 nucleotides are TGTGCCAGCAGCCCCGGACAGAACAATCAGCCCCAGCATTTT. The V and J genes are TRBV2 and TRBJ1-5, with D possibly matching TRBD1 (6 bases). CDR3 length: 14 amino acids. Germline V lookup: CDR1 SNHLY, CDR2 FYNNEI. The V gene lost 6 bases and the J gene lost 3 bases, with 12 bases spanning the gap.